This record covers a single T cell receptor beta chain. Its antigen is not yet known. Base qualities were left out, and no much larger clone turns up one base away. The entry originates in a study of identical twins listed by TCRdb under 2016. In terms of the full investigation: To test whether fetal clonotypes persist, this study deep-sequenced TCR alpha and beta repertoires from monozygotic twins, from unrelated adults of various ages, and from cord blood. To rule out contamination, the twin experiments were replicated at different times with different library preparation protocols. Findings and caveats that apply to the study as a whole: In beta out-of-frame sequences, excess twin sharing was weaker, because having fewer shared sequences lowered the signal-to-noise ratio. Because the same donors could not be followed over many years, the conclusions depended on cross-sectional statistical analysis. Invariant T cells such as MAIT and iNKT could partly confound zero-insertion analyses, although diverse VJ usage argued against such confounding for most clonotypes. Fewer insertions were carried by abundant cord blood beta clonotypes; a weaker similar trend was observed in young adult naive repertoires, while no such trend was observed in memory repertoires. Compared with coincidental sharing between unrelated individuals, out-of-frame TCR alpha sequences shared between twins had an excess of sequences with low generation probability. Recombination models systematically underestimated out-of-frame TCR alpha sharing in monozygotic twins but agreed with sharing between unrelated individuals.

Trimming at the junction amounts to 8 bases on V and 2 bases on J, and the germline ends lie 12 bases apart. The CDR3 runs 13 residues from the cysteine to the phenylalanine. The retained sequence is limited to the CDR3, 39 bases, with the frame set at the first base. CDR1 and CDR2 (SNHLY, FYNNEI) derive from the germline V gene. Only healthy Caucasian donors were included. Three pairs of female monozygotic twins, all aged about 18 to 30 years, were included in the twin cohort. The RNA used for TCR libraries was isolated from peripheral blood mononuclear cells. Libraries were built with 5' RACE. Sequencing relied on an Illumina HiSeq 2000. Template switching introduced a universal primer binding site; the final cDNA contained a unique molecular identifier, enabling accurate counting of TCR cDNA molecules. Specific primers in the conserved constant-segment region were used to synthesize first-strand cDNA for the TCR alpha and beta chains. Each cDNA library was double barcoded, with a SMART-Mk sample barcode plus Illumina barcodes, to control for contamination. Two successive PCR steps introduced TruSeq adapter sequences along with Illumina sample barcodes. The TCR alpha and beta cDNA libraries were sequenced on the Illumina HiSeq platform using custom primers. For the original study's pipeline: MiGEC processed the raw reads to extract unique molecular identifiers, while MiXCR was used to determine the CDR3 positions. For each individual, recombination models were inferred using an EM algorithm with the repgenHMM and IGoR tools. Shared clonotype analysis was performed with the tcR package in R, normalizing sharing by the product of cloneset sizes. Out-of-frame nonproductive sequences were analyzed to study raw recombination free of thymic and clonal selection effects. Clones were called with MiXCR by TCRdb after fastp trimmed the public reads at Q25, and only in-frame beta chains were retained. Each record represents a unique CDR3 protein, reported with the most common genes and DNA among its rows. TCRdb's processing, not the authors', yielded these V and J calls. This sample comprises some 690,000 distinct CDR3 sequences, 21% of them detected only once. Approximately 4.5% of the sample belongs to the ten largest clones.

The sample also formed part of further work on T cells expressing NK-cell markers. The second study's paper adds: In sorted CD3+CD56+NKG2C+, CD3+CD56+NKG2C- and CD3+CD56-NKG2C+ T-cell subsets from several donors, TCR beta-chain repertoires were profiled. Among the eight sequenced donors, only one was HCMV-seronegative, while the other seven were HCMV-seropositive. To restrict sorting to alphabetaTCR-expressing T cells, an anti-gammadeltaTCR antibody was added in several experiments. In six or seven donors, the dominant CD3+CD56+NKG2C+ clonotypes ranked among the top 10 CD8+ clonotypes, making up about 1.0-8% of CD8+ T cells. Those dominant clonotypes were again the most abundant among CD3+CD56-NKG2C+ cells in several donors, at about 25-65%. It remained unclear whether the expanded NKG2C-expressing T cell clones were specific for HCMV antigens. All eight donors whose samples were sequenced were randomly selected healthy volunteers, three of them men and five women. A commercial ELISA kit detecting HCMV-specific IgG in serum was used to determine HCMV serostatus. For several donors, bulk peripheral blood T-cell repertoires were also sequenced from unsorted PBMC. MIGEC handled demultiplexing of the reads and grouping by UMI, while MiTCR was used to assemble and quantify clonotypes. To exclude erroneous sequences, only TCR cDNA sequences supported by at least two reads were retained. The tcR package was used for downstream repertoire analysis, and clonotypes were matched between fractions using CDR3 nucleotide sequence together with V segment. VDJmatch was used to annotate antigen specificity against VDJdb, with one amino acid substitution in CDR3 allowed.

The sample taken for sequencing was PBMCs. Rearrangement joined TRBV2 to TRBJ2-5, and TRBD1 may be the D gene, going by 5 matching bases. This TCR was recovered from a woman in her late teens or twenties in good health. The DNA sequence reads TGTGCCAGCCTCGGACACCTTCAAGAGACCCAGTACTTC. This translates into CASLGHLQETQYF. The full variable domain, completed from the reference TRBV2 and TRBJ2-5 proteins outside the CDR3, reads EPEVTQTPSHQVTQMGQEVILRCVPISNHLYFYWYRQILGQKVEFLVSFYNNEISEKSEIFDDQFSVERPDGSNFTLKIRSTKLEDSAMYFCASLGHLQETQYFGPGTRLLVL.